One sample yielded the 32 T cell receptor beta chains listed below, sequenced in a study of blood T cell repertoires in COVID-19 (dated by TCRdb to about 2020). The library relied on the immunoSEQ multiplex PCR assay. In TCRdb, the immuneACCESS table is reduced to in-frame sequences with V and J assigned. These tables do not hold every clone; where another copy was compared, an unresolved V gene accounts for under half, and the others remain unexplained. The sample contains roughly 200,000 clones, around nine tenths of them found a single time. The ten largest account for around 2.7% of the sample. Material for sequencing was peripheral blood. The receptor source for this set is a man between 60 and 75 years old with acute or convalescent COVID-19.

The chain carries TRBV15 and TRBJ1-3; perhaps TRBD1 as D (6 bases). The CDR3 runs to 15 residues. Germline loops: CDR1 LNHNV, CDR2 YYDKDF (reference sequence). Trimming removed 2 bases from V and 4 bases from J, with 12 bases in between. CDR3 amino acids: CATSRQGQEGNTIYF. CDR3 DNA sequence: TGTGCCACCAGCAGACAGGGGCAGGAAGGAAACACCATATATTTT.

The V gene is TRBV7-2, the J gene TRBJ2-1; 8 bases match TRBD2. The germline gives CDR1 SGHTA, CDR2 FQGNSA. V trimming: 1 base; J trimming: 6 bases; junction bases outside the gene matches: 11. This CDR3 is 17 amino acids long. The CDR3, as DNA: TGTGCCAGCAGCTTAGGGCACCTAGCGGGCGTCGTCAATGAGCAGTTCTTC. It translates to CASSLGHLAGVVNEQFF.

About this clone itself: This may stem from a read error, because a much larger clone lies one nucleotide away. The gene calls are TRBV2 and TRBJ1-5, with D tentatively TRBD1 (5 bases). Germline V gene data show CDR1 as SNHLY and CDR2 as FYNNEI. The CDR3 has 15 residues. V was cut by 1 base and J by 2 bases, with 9 bases left in between. CDR3: CASSEEGMGNQPQHF. For the CDR3, the DNA is TGTGCCAGCAGTGAAGAGGGGATGGGCAATCAGCCCCAGCATTTT.

This chain uses TRBV11-2 with TRBJ2-7; maybe TRBD2 (5 bases). This CDR3 has 14 residues. CDR1 is SGHAT and CDR2 is FQNNGV in the germline V gene. The V and J ends lost 1 base and 3 bases respectively, with 10 bases between them. DNA of the CDR3: TGTGCCAGCAGCTTAGTTACAGACTACTACGAGCAGTACTTC. This codes for CASSLVTDYYEQYF.

The chain recombines TRBV6-1 with TRBJ2-7; 8 positions match TRBD2. This CDR3 contains 16 residues. The germline CDR1 and CDR2 sequences are MNHNS and SASEGT. The V gene end was trimmed by 4 bases and the J gene end by 0 bases; junction bases not matched to a gene: 8. The DNA of the CDR3 is TGTGCCAGCAGTGCACTTTCGGGGGGGAGCTCCTACGAGCAGTACTTC. It yields the protein CASSALSGGSSYEQYF.

The V and J genes are TRBV5-1 and TRBJ1-4, with 9 bases matching TRBD1. CDR1 is SGHRS and CDR2 is YFSETQ in the germline V gene. J lost 5 bases, V lost 4 bases, and 3 bases had no gene match. This CDR3 spans 14 amino acids. The CDR3 region is CASSRDRVNEKLFF. CDR3 DNA: TGCGCCAGCAGCCGGGACAGGGTGAATGAAAAACTGTTTTTT.

V usage is TRBV10-3 and J usage is TRBJ1-2; 7 bases fit TRBD1. The V gene's germline CDR1 is ENHRY and CDR2 SYGVKD. The length of the CDR3 is 15 residues. Unmatched junction bases numbered 13, after V lost 6 bases and J lost 6 bases. CDR3 DNA sequence: TGTGCCATCAGCGCGAAAGGGGGCGCCTTGGATGGCTACACCTTC. It yields the protein CAISAKGGALDGYTF.

The chain has TRBV6-1 and TRBJ1-6; 8 bases map to TRBD1. Germline values: CDR1 MNHNS, CDR2 SASEGT. CDR3 length equals 16 residues. V was pared by 3 bases and J by 10 bases, with 11 bases of the junction left unmatched. CDR3 DNA sequence: TGTGCCAGCAGTGACCCGGTCGGACAGGGTTTGTCACCCCTCCACTTT. The encoded protein is CASSDPVGQGLSPLHF.

The J gene is TRBJ2-7, the V gene TRBV27; no reliable D call. Germline V gene sequence: CDR1 MNHEY, CDR2 SMNVEV (reference sequence). The germline V and J ends were trimmed by 4 bases and 1 base, with 14 bases remaining between them. The CDR3 spans 15 residues. This CDR3 reads CASSYSSRVSYEQYF. The CDR3 DNA reads TGTGCCAGCAGTTATTCGAGTCGCGTTTCCTACGAGCAGTACTTC.

This clone was detected once. The DNA for the CDR3 is TGTGCCAGCAGCCCCGACATAGGGAGGAACACTGAAGCTTTCTTT. Protein sequence: CASSPDIGRNTEAFF. The chain combines TRBV6-5 with TRBJ1-1; D is unclear. Germline V gives CDR1 MNHEY, CDR2 SVGAGI. V dropped 6 bases and J dropped 1 base, with 15 bases sitting between them. The CDR3 covers 15 residues.

V usage is TRBV7-3 and J usage is TRBJ2-7; 10 nucleotides align to TRBD2. Germline V gene sequence: CDR1 SGHTA, CDR2 FQGTGA. The CDR3 extends over 15 amino acids. Trimming cost V 5 bases and J 3 bases; bases outside gene matches: 7. In DNA form, the CDR3 reads TGTGCCAGCAGCGTTAGCGGGGGGCCCCTCTACGAGCAGTACTTC. Protein: CASSVSGGPLYEQYF.

The rearrangement links TRBV5-4 to TRBJ2-1, with 7 bases lining up with TRBD1. V dropped 1 base and J dropped 2; count of bases not matched to a gene: 6. The CDR3 is 16 residues long. Germline assignment: CDR1 SGHNT and CDR2 YYREEE (reference sequence). The CDR3 DNA sequence: TGTGCCAGCAGCTTGCCCGACAGGGTACCCTACAATGAGCAGTTCTTC. It specifies CASSLPDRVPYNEQFF.

The V call is TRBV5-8, the J call TRBJ2-5; 11 positions agree with TRBD1. V shed 2 bases, J shed 4 bases, and the junction held 4 bases outside the gene matches. CDR3 length: 15 residues. Germline CDR1 is SGHTS and CDR2 is YDEGEE. CDR3 loop: CASSLGQGAGETQYF. Here the CDR3 DNA reads TGTGCCAGCAGCTTAGGACAGGGGGCCGGAGAGACCCAGTACTTC.

Concerning this clone itself: The junction does not match germline at one end; this may be a read error. The chain recombines TRBV9 with TRBJ2-1, with 14 bases fitting TRBD2. The CDR3 length is 18 residues. From germline, CDR1 is SGDLS and CDR2 YYNGEE. The DNA of the CDR3 is TGTGCCAGCAGCGTAGGGGACGGGACTAGCGGGGGCTACCATGAGCAGTTCTTC. Protein product: CASSVGDGTSGGYHEQFF.

V usage is TRBV10-3 and J usage is TRBJ2-7; a possible D gene is TRBD1 (6 bases). Germline values: CDR1 ENHRY, CDR2 SYGVKD. V was shortened by 6 bases and J by 0 bases, with 12 bases between the two germline ends. The CDR3 is 14 amino acids. The CDR3 nucleotides are TGTGCCATCAGCCCTAGGGGGAACTCCTACGAGCAGTACTTC. Protein: CAISPRGNSYEQYF.

The chain joins TRBV5-1 to TRBJ2-1, with 8 bases aligning to TRBD1. Germline V gives CDR1 SGHRS, CDR2 YFSETQ. Unmatched junction bases numbered 9, after V lost 0 bases and J lost 4 bases. This CDR3 region has 17 residues. CDR3 amino acids: CASSLETGVLPYNEQFF. Here the CDR3 DNA reads TGCGCCAGCAGCTTGGAGACAGGGGTCCTACCTTACAATGAGCAGTTCTTC.

V usage is TRBV6-5 and J usage is TRBJ2-7; a weak D match, TRBD1 (5 bases). V dropped 0 bases and J dropped 6 bases, with 9 bases sitting between them. Germline assignment: CDR1 MNHEY and CDR2 SVGAGI. This CDR3 region has 13 residues. This CDR3 reads CASSYSSRAEQYF. The CDR3, as DNA: TGTGCCAGCAGTTACTCATCCAGGGCCGAGCAGTACTTC.

This chain links TRBV20-1 with TRBJ2-1, with 10 positions matching TRBD1. With 3 bases clipped from V and 8 bases from J, the junction kept 1 base outside the gene matches. Germline values: CDR1 DFQATT, CDR2 SNEGSKA (reference sequence). This CDR3 has 12 residues. The CDR3 coding sequence is TGCAGTGCTAGTGACAGGGGGCATGAGCAGTTCTTC. Translated, it gives CSASDRGHEQFF.

The chain joins TRBV2 to TRBJ2-7, with a weak D call TRBD2 (7 bases). Trimming stripped 7 bases from V and 0 bases from J, with 13 bases between. Looked up from germline, CDR1 is SNHLY and CDR2 is FYNNEI. This CDR3 contains 14 residues. DNA of the CDR3: TGTGCCAGCACCAAGGGGGGGTCCTCCTACGAGCAGTACTTC. This translates into CASTKGGSSYEQYF.

V and J are TRBV4-3 and TRBJ1-2; 11 nucleotides line up with TRBD1. The V gene end was trimmed by 0 bases and the J gene end by 6 bases; junction bases not matched to a gene: 6. The CDR3 loop spans 16 amino acids. The germline CDR1 and CDR2 sequences are LGHNA and YSLEER. As DNA, the CDR3 is TGCGCCAGCAGCCAAGAAGGTCGGGGACAGGGGGATGGCTACACCTTC. It yields the protein CASSQEGRGQGDGYTF.

The chain carries TRBV4-1 and TRBJ2-6, with 9 bases aligning to TRBD1. The germline V gene encodes CDR1 MGHRA and CDR2 YSYEKL. The J segment lost 4 bases and the V segment lost 4 bases, leaving 5 bases of the junction unmatched. The CDR3 has 16 amino acids. CDR3 bases: TGCGCCAGCAGCCTTGTACAGGGGGCCGGGGCCAACGTCCTGACTTTC. This gives the protein CASSLVQGAGANVLTF.

The rearrangement joins TRBV28 to TRBJ1-1; a possible D gene is TRBD1 (5 bases). CDR3 size: 16 residues. Germline assignment: CDR1 MDHEN and CDR2 SYDVKM. Trimming took 3 bases from V and 0 from J, leaving 14 bases between them. Written as DNA, the CDR3 is TGTGCCAGCAGTTTCTTAGGGGAGGGGTTGAACACTGAAGCTTTCTTT. Translating gives CASSFLGEGLNTEAFF.

This sequence joins TRBV5-1 and TRBJ2-5; D is perhaps TRBD2 (5 bases). The germline CDR1 and CDR2 sequences are SGHRS and YFSETQ. The V end was cut by 4 bases, the J end by 5 bases, with 9 bases between. The CDR3 spans 12 residues. The CDR3 DNA sequence: TGCGCCAGCAGCATACTAGACGAGACCCAGTACTTC. Its protein is CASSILDETQYF.

The chain recombines TRBV19 with TRBJ1-2; 7 bases map to TRBD1. V lost 6 bases, J lost 4 bases, and 11 bases stayed unmatched. CDR3 length equals 15 residues. In germline, CDR1 is LNHDA, CDR2 SQIVND (reference sequence). CDR3 sequence (DNA): TGTGCCAGTAGGTCAAACAGTGGGACAGTCTATGGCTACACCTTC. Amino acids: CASRSNSGTVYGYTF.

The V call is TRBV6-2 or TRBV6-3, the J call TRBJ2-3; the match to TRBD2 covers 14 bases. Germline trimming cut 6 bases from V and 6 bases from J; bases unmatched to any gene: 5. The CDR3 covers 15 residues. Germline assignment: CDR1 MNHEY and CDR2 SVGEGT. This CDR3 is CASSGTSGGADTQYF. The CDR3 region has the DNA TGTGCCAGCAGCGGGACTAGCGGGGGTGCGGATACGCAGTATTTT.

The rearrangement links TRBV7-8 to TRBJ2-3; 7 bases are shared with TRBD2. Germline-derived CDR1 and CDR2 are SGHVS and FQNEAQ. The CDR3 sequence is 15 residues long. J was trimmed by 3 bases and V by 1 base; bases with no gene match: 4. CDR3 sequence: CASSLVGGDTDTQYF. The DNA of the CDR3 is TGTGCCAGCAGCTTAGTGGGGGGGGATACAGATACGCAGTATTTT.

The genes are TRBV7-9 and TRBJ1-2; 8 bases fit TRBD1. Germline V gene lookup returns CDR1 SEHNR and CDR2 FQNEAQ (reference sequence). With 5 bases clipped from V and 4 bases from J, the junction kept 9 bases outside the gene matches. This CDR3 is 15 amino acids long. For the CDR3, the DNA is TGTGCCAGCAGCCCCCGGACAGGGACGGGCTATGGCTACACCTTC. Translation: CASSPRTGTGYGYTF.

This clone was seen more than once but under ten times. The chain combines TRBV7-7 with TRBJ2-5; D call uncertain. This CDR3 region has 15 residues. With 1 base removed from V and 1 base from J, the gap between germline ends came to 10 bases. Germline CDR1 is SSHAT and CDR2 is FNYEAQ (reference sequence). This CDR3 is CASSLGGPVQETQYF. The CDR3 DNA follows: TGTGCCAGCAGCTTAGGAGGTCCGGTCCAAGAGACCCAGTACTTC.

This clone occurred a few times. CDR3 bases: TGTGCCAGCAGCTCCCCCCTTGGCCCAAGTACTGGGGCCAACGTCCTGACTTTC. Translation: CASSSPLGPSTGANVLTF. This sequence joins TRBV11-2 and TRBJ2-6; D remains unclear. Per the germline V gene, CDR1 is SGHAT and CDR2 is FQNNGV. V lost 4 bases and J 2 bases, leaving 18 bases between the germline ends. The CDR3 is 18 residues long.

The chain combines TRBV2 with TRBJ1-4, with 11 positions matching TRBD1. Per germline, CDR1 SNHLY and CDR2 FYNNEI. V trimming: 5 bases; J trimming: 1 base; junction bases outside the gene matches: 9. The CDR3 length is 18 residues. The CDR3 region has the DNA TGTGCCAGCAGTCCGGGGACAGGGGGTTCCCGAACTAATGAAAAACTGTTTTTT. Translated: CASSPGTGGSRTNEKLFF.

The J gene is TRBJ2-3, the V gene TRBV7-3; 12 bases align to TRBD1. There are 16 residues in the CDR3. The V and J ends lost 5 bases and 2 bases, in that order; junction bases with no gene match: 5. Germline V gene sequence: CDR1 SGHTA, CDR2 FQGTGA. This CDR3 reads CASSPGTGGVTDTQYF. CDR3 DNA: TGTGCCAGCAGCCCTGGGACAGGGGGCGTCACAGATACGCAGTATTTT. The whole variable domain, remainder taken from reference TRBV7-3 and TRBJ2-3, is GAGVSQTPSNKVTEKGKYVELRCDPISGHTALYWYRQSLGQGPEFLIYFQGTGAADDSGLPNDRFFAVRPEGSVSTLKIQRTERGDSAVYLCASSPGTGGVTDTQYFGPGTRLTVL.

This sequence joins TRBV9 and TRBJ1-2, with D possibly being TRBD1 (5 bases). Trimming took 2 bases from V and 4 from J, leaving 15 bases between them. Germline CDR1 and CDR2: SGDLS and YYNGEE. This CDR3 has 15 residues. CDR3 nucleotides: TGTGCCAGCAGCGTTACCCCAGGGCCGAGCTATGGCTACACCTTC. As protein: CASSVTPGPSYGYTF. The full variable domain, with the rest looked up from reference TRBV9 and TRBJ1-2, is DSGVTQTPKHLITATGQRVTLRCSPRSGDLSVYWYQQSLDQGLQFLIQYYNGEERAKGNILERFSAQQFPDLHSELNLSSLELGDSALYFCASSVTPGPSYGYTFGSGTRLTVV.